Listed below are T cell receptor beta chains from one sample, sequenced in a study of T cells after yellow fever vaccination. From the 5' RACE reads, TCRdb called clonotypes with MiXCR, one entry per CDR3 protein. This table holds fewer than 450,000 distinct CDR3 sequences, under 14% found once. Sequencing used PBMCs, obtained on the day of the first yellow fever vaccination. All receptors derive from a young man who received the YFV17D yellow fever vaccine. The CDR3 runs from the conserved cysteine through the conserved F or W. The order of the fields is clone size, J gene, D gene, V gene, CDR3 protein, CDR3 DNA. A D gene is named only where the DNA matches it firmly. Rows give clone size only sometimes, using once, few, many, or a class for an expanded clone.

NA TRBJ2-1 TRBD2 TRBV5-1 CASSPGLAAYRPYNEQFF TGCGCCAGCAGCCCAGGACTAGCGGCCTATCGCCCCTACAATGAGCAGTTCTTC
many TRBJ1-1 NA TRBV7-6 CASSLWQGQNTEAFF TGTGCCAGCAGCTTATGGCAGGGACAAAACACTGAAGCTTTCTTT
few TRBJ2-2 TRBD2 TRBV6-5 CASSYSATGGRTGELFF TGTGCCAGCAGTTACTCAGCGACGGGGGGGAGGACCGGGGAGCTGTTTTTT
many TRBJ1-6 NA TRBV5-1 CASSLVELNNSPLHF TGCGCCAGCAGCTTGGTCGAGTTAAACAATTCACCCCTCCACTTT
NA TRBJ1-6 NA TRBV10-3 CAISGFHSGTVDSPLHF TGTGCCATCAGTGGGTTCCATTCCGGGACGGTAGATTCACCCCTCCACTTT
once TRBJ2-3 NA TRBV24-1 CTTSDSGTDTQYF TGTACCACCAGTGATAGCGGCACAGATACGCAGTATTTT
few TRBJ1-1 NA TRBV12-3/TRBV12-4 CASSRHRVTEAFF TGTGCCAGCAGCAGACACAGGGTCACTGAAGCTTTCTTT
NA TRBJ2-1 NA TRBV5-4 CASSSRNRVGEQFF TGTGCCAGCAGCTCAAGGAACAGGGTCGGTGAGCAGTTCTTC
NA TRBJ1-4 TRBD1 TRBV28 CASSRTGEGEKLFF TGTGCCAGCAGTCGGACAGGGGAAGGGGAAAAACTGTTTTTT
few TRBJ2-1 TRBD2 TRBV7-6 CASSRSGTRNEQFF TGTGCCAGCAGCCGCTCAGGGACTAGAAATGAGCAGTTCTTC
few TRBJ2-3 TRBD2 TRBV5-6 CASSFGMGLAGTGTQYF TGTGCCAGCAGCTTCGGCATGGGACTAGCGGGGACGGGTACGCAGTATTTT
NA TRBJ2-7 NA TRBV11-2 CASSPRVGGLEQYF TGTGCCAGCAGCCCAAGGGTCGGGGGATTGGAGCAGTACTTC
few TRBJ1-2 NA TRBV24-1 CATSDYPDNYGYTF TGTGCCACCAGTGATTACCCAGATAACTATGGCTACACCTTC
NA TRBJ2-1 NA TRBV20-1 CSAHYVPRRDWGYNEQFF TGCAGTGCCCACTATGTGCCCCGCCGGGACTGGGGCTACAATGAGCAGTTCTTC
few TRBJ1-2 NA TRBV29-1 CSVEEASYGYTF TGCAGCGTTGAAGAGGCATCTTATGGCTACACCTTC
NA TRBJ2-7 TRBD1 TRBV20-1 CSAPFDRGGRYEQYF TGCAGTGCTCCCTTCGACAGGGGTGGAAGATACGAGCAGTACTTC
few TRBJ2-2 NA TRBV5-5 CASRRDRGGNGELFF TGTGCCAGCAGGAGAGACAGAGGGGGGAACGGGGAGCTGTTTTTT
few TRBJ2-3 NA TRBV12-3/TRBV12-4 CASSLSLPADTQYF TGTGCCAGCAGTTTATCGCTTCCCGCAGATACGCAGTATTTT
few TRBJ2-2 TRBD1 TRBV19 CASSRDRFRSAGELFF TGTGCCAGTAGTAGGGACAGGTTTAGATCCGCCGGGGAGCTGTTTTTT
NA TRBJ1-1 NA TRBV30 CAWSKMNTEAFF TGTGCCTGGAGTAAAATGAACACTGAAGCTTTCTTT
NA TRBJ2-1 TRBD2 TRBV5-1 CASSSPLAALDNELFF TGCGCCAGCAGCTCACCCCTAGCGGCTCTCGACAATGAGCTGTTCTTC
few TRBJ2-1 NA TRBV7-9 CASSPRVHEQFF TGTGCCAGCAGCCCCAGGGTCCATGAGCAGTTCTTC
NA TRBJ2-5 NA TRBV4-1 CASSQEFRGQETQYF TGCGCCAGCAGCCAAGAATTTAGGGGGCAAGAGACCCAGTACTTC
NA TRBJ2-3 NA TRBV20-1 CSAQGGEDTQYF TGCAGTGCTCAAGGGGGGGAAGATACGCAGTATTTT
few TRBJ2-3 TRBD1 TRBV7-2 CASSRDRVGADTQYF TGTGCCAGCAGCCGGGACAGGGTTGGGGCAGATACGCAGTATTTT
few TRBJ2-7 NA TRBV7-2 CASSLAGRSYEQYF TGTGCCAGCAGCTTAGCGGGGCGGAGCTACGAGCAGTACTTC
NA TRBJ2-2 TRBD2 TRBV12-3/TRBV12-4 CASSILAGGPRTGELFF TGTGCCAGCAGTATACTAGCGGGGGGGCCTAGGACCGGGGAGCTGTTTTTT
NA TRBJ2-5 TRBD2 TRBV3-1 CASSQDMGLAGKTQYF TGTGCCAGCAGCCAAGATATGGGACTAGCGGGCAAGACCCAGTACTTC
few TRBJ2-3 TRBD2 TRBV5-1 CASSLVFAGGQDTQYF TGCGCCAGCAGCTTGGTATTCGCGGGGGGGCAAGATACGCAGTATTTT
few TRBJ2-7 NA TRBV6-2/TRBV6-3 CASFVPYEQYF TGTGCCAGCTTCGTCCCCTACGAGCAGTACTTC
NA TRBJ2-3 NA TRBV20-1 CSARTPPTDTQYF TGCAGTGCAAGAACTCCCCCTACAGATACGCAGTATTTT
NA TRBJ1-1 NA TRBV2 CASNRRTLNTEAFF TGTGCCAGCAACCGCCGGACACTGAACACTGAAGCTTTCTTT
NA TRBJ2-5 TRBD1 TRBV20-1 CSAPSRTGIKTQYF TGCAGTGCCCCCAGCAGGACAGGGATCAAGACCCAGTACTTC
few TRBJ1-1 NA TRBV10-2 CASSESFRNTEAFF TGCGCCAGCAGTGAGTCGTTCCGGAACACTGAAGCTTTCTTT
NA TRBJ2-1 NA TRBV12-3/TRBV12-4 CASVEGIEQFF TGTGCCAGCGTTGAGGGCATTGAGCAGTTCTTC
NA TRBJ1-2 TRBD1 TRBV18 CASSPRTGQDYGYTF TGTGCCAGCTCACCACGGACAGGCCAAGACTATGGCTACACCTTC
many TRBJ1-5 NA TRBV6-5 CASSSLGQTGPAGPQHF TGTGCCAGCAGTTCCTTGGGTCAAACAGGGCCCGCAGGGCCCCAGCATTTT
few TRBJ1-5 NA TRBV18 CASSQDRTYQPQHF TGTGCCAGCTCACAGGACAGAACCTATCAGCCCCAGCATTTT
NA TRBJ1-2 NA TRBV7-9 CASSPPGSLPYGYTF TGTGCCAGCAGCCCCCCGGGTAGTCTCCCCTATGGCTACACCTTC
few TRBJ2-1 NA TRBV2 CASAWVDEQFF TGTGCCAGCGCCTGGGTGGATGAGCAGTTCTTC
NA TRBJ2-7 TRBD1 TRBV18 CASSPLESGQGAEQYF TGTGCCAGCTCACCACTGGAGAGCGGACAGGGCGCCGAGCAGTACTTC
few TRBJ1-4 NA TRBV3-1 CASSQGLGPNEKLFF TGTGCCAGCAGCCAAGGACTTGGCCCTAATGAAAAACTGTTTTTT
few TRBJ1-3 NA TRBV20-1 CSARDPFNTIYF TGCAGTGCTAGAGATCCTTTCAACACCATATATTTT
NA TRBJ2-5 NA TRBV20-1 CSARDRGGETQYF TGCAGTGCTAGAGATCGAGGGGGAGAGACCCAGTACTTC
few TRBJ2-2 TRBD1 TRBV7-3 CASSLGTENTGELFF TGTGCCAGCAGCTTAGGGACAGAGAACACCGGGGAGCTGTTTTTT
NA TRBJ1-2 NA TRBV7-2 CASSLGGLGDNYGYTF TGTGCCAGCAGCTTAGGGGGCCTTGGGGATAACTATGGCTACACCTTC
many TRBJ1-1 TRBD1 TRBV4-1 CASSQPTGEDEAFF TGCGCCAGCAGCCAACCGACAGGGGAGGATGAAGCTTTCTTT
NA TRBJ2-7 NA TRBV5-1 CASSPGPRDEQYF TGCGCCAGCAGCCCGGGACCCCGGGACGAGCAGTACTTC